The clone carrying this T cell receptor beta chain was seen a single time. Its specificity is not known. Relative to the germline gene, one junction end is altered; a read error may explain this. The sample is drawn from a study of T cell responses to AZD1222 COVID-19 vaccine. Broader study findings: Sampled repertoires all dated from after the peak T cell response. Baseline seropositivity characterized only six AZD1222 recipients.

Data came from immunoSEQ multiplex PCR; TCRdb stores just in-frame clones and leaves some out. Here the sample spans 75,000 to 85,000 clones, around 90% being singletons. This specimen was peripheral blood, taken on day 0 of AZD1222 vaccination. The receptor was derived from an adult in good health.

CDR3 sequence: CASSFRGAQAF. The CDR3 DNA reads as TGCGCCAGCAGCTTTAGGGGGGCGCAGGCCTTC. The V call is TRBV5-1, the J call TRBJ1-2, with D perhaps matching TRBD1 (6 bases). In germline, CDR1 is SGHRS, CDR2 YFSETQ. This CDR3 has 11 amino acids.